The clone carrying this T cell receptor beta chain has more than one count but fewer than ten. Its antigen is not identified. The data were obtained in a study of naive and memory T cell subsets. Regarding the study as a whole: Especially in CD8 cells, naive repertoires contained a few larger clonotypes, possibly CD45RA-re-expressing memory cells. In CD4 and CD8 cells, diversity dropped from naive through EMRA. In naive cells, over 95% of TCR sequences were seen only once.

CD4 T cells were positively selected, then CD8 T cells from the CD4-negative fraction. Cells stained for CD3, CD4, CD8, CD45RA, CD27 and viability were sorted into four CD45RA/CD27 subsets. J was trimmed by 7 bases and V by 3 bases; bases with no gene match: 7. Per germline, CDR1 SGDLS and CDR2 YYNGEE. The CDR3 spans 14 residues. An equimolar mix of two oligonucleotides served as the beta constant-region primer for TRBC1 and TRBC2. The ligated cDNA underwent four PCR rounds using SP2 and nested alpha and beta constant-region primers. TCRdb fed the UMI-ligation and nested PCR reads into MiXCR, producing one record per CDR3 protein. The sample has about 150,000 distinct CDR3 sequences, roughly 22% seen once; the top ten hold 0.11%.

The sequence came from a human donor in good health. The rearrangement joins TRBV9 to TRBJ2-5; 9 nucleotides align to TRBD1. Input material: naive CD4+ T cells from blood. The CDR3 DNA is TGTGCCAGCAGCGGGGGACAGGGAAGGGGGACCCAGTACTTC. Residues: CASSGGQGRGTQYF. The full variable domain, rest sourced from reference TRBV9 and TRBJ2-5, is DSGVTQTPKHLITATGQRVTLRCSPRSGDLSVYWYQQSLDQGLQFLIQYYNGEERAKGNILERFSAQQFPDLHSELNLSSLELGDSALYFCASSGGQGRGTQYFGPGTRLLVL.